This T cell receptor beta chain was obtained from a study of control samples from healthy donors and cancer patients. The repertoire was sequenced with immunoSEQ multiplex PCR; TCRdb's copy has only in-frame clones and lacks some. This table holds about 44,000 clones, 70% to 90% found once. V lost 8 bases and J lost 2; bases outside the gene matches: 13. CDR3 length: 16 amino acids. Germline loops: CDR1 MDHEN, CDR2 SYDVKM. The genes are TRBV28 and TRBJ1-1; 8 bases agree with TRBD1. Sequenced: PBMCs. The sequence came from a woman in her sixties or seventies with lung cancer. CDR3 nucleotides: TGTGCCAGCCTAAGTGTGACAGGGGCGTATAACACTGAAGCTTTCTTT. It encodes CASLSVTGAYNTEAFF.